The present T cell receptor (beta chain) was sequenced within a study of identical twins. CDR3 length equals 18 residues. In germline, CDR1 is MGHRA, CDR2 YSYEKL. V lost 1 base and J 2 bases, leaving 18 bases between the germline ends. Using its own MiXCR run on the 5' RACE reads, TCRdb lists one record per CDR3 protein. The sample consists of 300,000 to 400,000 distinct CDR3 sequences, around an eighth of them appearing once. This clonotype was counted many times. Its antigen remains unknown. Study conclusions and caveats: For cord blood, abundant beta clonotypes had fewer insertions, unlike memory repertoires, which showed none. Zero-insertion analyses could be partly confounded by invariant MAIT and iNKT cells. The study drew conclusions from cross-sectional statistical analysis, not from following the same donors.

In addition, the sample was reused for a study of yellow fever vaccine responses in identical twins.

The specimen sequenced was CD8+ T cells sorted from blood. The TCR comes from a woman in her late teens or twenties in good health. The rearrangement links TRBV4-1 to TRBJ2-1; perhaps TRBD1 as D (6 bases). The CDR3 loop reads CASSQAVPDRLPYNEQFF. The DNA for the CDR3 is TGCGCCAGCAGCCAAGCCGTACCTGACAGGCTACCCTACAATGAGCAGTTCTTC.